The present entry profiles one T cell receptor (beta chain) with its context. Its antigen remains unidentified. In the PCR, 60 Vbeta and 13 Jbeta primers were used. Generated by immunoSEQ multiplex PCR, the TCRdb table keeps only in-frame clones and is missing some. The sample has roughly 130,000 clones; around four fifths are singletons. This sample stems from a study of cytomegalovirus exposure and HLA in healthy donors. Turning to the study itself: Caucasian-associated ancestry cluster membership applied to about 83% of approximately 420 genotyped donors.

CDR1 is MGHRA and CDR2 is YSYEKL in the germline V gene. The V segment lost 4 bases and the J segment 2 bases; nucleotides outside the gene matches: 13. The CDR3 contains 17 residues. Study results and limitations: The study designated about 180 TCR beta chains cytomegalovirus-associated. Later analysis demonstrated an association between a missense DCLRE1C variant and TCR beta V- and J-gene trimming. Most sequenced TCRs were rare (though some public TCRs occurred in many donors).

The receptor was derived from a human donor in good health. The chain combines TRBV4-1 with TRBJ2-5, with 7 positions matching TRBD1. Sequences were obtained from PBMCs. CDR3 nucleotides: TGCGCCAGCAGCCCCACCGACTCGGGACAGCTACAAGAGACCCAGTACTTC. Amino acid sequence: CASSPTDSGQLQETQYF.